Following are 29 T cell receptor beta chains from one sample sequenced in a study of control samples from healthy donors and cancer patients. Libraries were prepared by immunoSEQ multiplex PCR; TCRdb keeps only in-frame clonotypes and omits some of them. The table shows about 68,000 clones, with about 83% occurring only once. The sequenced material came from blood. The receptor source for this set is a man aged 55-75 years in good health.

V and J are TRBV3-1 (or the pseudogene TRBV3-2) and TRBJ2-5; weak D call: TRBD2 (5 bases). Trimming left V 5 bases short and J 5 bases short, with 6 bases between. The CDR3 contains 11 residues. CDR1 LGHDT and CDR2 YNNKEL come from the germline V gene (reference sequence). CDR3 loop: CASSLAETQYF. The DNA of the CDR3 is TGTGCCAGCAGCTTAGCGGAGACCCAGTACTTC.

The genes are TRBV28 and TRBJ1-5; D not certain. The V end lost 5 bases, the J end lost 6 bases, and 17 bases lay between the germline ends. This CDR3 comprises 15 residues. Germline V gives CDR1 MDHEN, CDR2 SYDVKM. Here the CDR3 DNA reads TGTGCCAGCAGTCCGGCCGAGGGAGGTGGTCAGCCCCAGCATTTT. This encodes CASSPAEGGGQPQHF.

The rearrangement links TRBV10-2 to TRBJ2-5, with D maybe TRBD2 (8 bases). This CDR3 spans 14 amino acids. Trimming shortened V by 6 bases and J by 5 bases, and 16 bases separated the two germline ends. In germline, CDR1 is WSHSY, CDR2 SAAADI. CDR3 in DNA: TGCGCCAGCAGAGGACTAGCAGGGGGGGAGACCCAGTACTTC. It encodes CASRGLAGGETQYF.

This chain links TRBV24-1 with TRBJ2-5; D remains unclear. V gave up 4 bases and J gave up 3 bases, with 8 bases separating them. Germline CDR1 is KGHDR and CDR2 is SFDVKD. This CDR3 has 13 amino acids. In DNA form, the CDR3 reads TGTGCCACCAGTGACGAGCCGGAAGAGACCCAGTACTTC. It translates to CATSDEPEETQYF.

The chain has TRBV5-4 and TRBJ2-7, with TRBD1 matching 10 bases. The J segment lost 3 bases and the V segment lost 4 bases, leaving 7 bases of the junction unmatched. Germline V gives CDR1 SGHNT, CDR2 YYREEE (reference sequence). This CDR3 spans 15 amino acids. In DNA, the CDR3 is TGTGCCAGCAGCGGGGACAGGGGATTCATCTACGAGCAGTACTTC. It yields the protein CASSGDRGFIYEQYF. The variable domain in full, completed from reference TRBV5-4 and TRBJ2-7, reads ETGVTQSPTHLIKTRGQQVTLRCSSQSGHNTVSWYQQALGQGPQFIFQYYREEENGRGNFPPRFSGLQFPNYSSELNVNALELDDSALYLCASSGDRGFIYEQYFGPGTRLTVT.

The rearrangement joins TRBV7-2 to TRBJ2-1; the D gene is possibly TRBD2 (5 bases). The V gene lost 3 bases and the J gene lost 7 bases, with 16 bases spanning the gap. There are 15 residues in the CDR3. CDR1 is SGHTA and CDR2 is FQGNSA in the germline V gene. DNA for the CDR3: TGTGCCAGCAGCTTGGGTGGGAGTCTAAGAAATGAGCAGTTCTTC. This gives the protein CASSLGGSLRNEQFF.

This clone was found once. V and J are TRBV19 and TRBJ2-2; 10 nucleotides agree with TRBD2. The CDR3 spans 14 residues. Trimming removed 9 bases from V and 1 base from J; junction bases left unmatched: 2. Germline CDR1 LNHDA, CDR2 SQIVND (reference sequence). In DNA form, the CDR3 reads TGTGCCAGCAGACTAGCGGGGAACACCGGGGAGCTGTTTTTT. Its protein product is CASRLAGNTGELFF. Combining the CDR3 with reference TRBV19 and TRBJ2-2 gives the whole variable domain DGGITQSPKYLFRKEGQNVTLSCEQNLNHDAMYWYRQDPGQGLRLIYYSQIVNDFQKGDIAEGYSVSREKKESFPLTVTSAQKNPTAFYLCASRLAGNTGELFFGEGSRLTVL.

The V call is TRBV7-6, the J call TRBJ1-2; TRBD1 matches 8 bases. Germline V lookup: CDR1 SGHVS, CDR2 FNYEAQ. The CDR3 is made up of 15 amino acids. The V segment lost 2 bases and the J segment 6 bases; nucleotides outside the gene matches: 8. CDR3 region: CASSLSGAGGDGYTF. DNA of the CDR3: TGTGCCAGCAGCTTAAGCGGGGCAGGGGGCGATGGCTACACCTTC.

The V call is TRBV19, the J call TRBJ2-3; D not certain. Germline V lookup: CDR1 LNHDA, CDR2 SQIVND (reference sequence). This CDR3 spans 16 amino acids. V was shortened by 6 bases and J by 6 bases, with 22 bases between the two germline ends. The CDR3 reads CASSRFSKGRTDTQYF. In nucleotides, the CDR3 is TGTGCCAGTAGCCGTTTTAGTAAGGGTAGGACGGATACGCAGTATTTT.

The chain carries TRBV28 and TRBJ1-5; D is unresolved. CDR1 is MDHEN and CDR2 is SYDVKM in the germline V gene. The CDR3 length is 14 residues. V was shortened by 2 bases and J by 6 bases, with 11 bases between the two germline ends. This CDR3 reads CASSLKGLGQPQHF. Written as DNA, the CDR3 is TGTGCCAGCAGTTTAAAAGGGTTAGGTCAGCCCCAGCATTTT.

The V gene is TRBV20-1, the J gene TRBJ2-7; the D is unclear. The CDR3 extends over 10 amino acids. Trimming pared 5 bases from V and 10 bases from J, leaving 12 bases between. Germline V CDR1 and CDR2: DFQATT, SNEGSKA (reference sequence). CDR3 loop: CSAGYSAQYF. The CDR3 DNA follows: TGCAGTGCTGGCTACTCGGCTCAGTACTTC.

The CDR3 DNA reads as TGCGCCAGCAGCCAAGCCCTAGACAGGTATGGGCAGCCCCAGCATTTT. Translating it yields CASSQALDRYGQPQHF. This chain connects TRBV4-1 to TRBJ1-5, with a tentative D call TRBD1 (6 bases). The CDR3 covers 16 residues. V was cut by 1 base and J by 7 bases, with 17 bases left in between. CDR1 MGHRA and CDR2 YSYEKL come from the germline V gene.

The chain has TRBV7-7 and TRBJ1-1; unclear D gene. This CDR3 has 17 amino acids. Germline V gene data show CDR1 as SSHAT and CDR2 as FNYEAQ (reference sequence). The V end lost 1 base, the J end lost 0 bases, and 15 bases lay between the germline ends. The CDR3 reads CASSLVWPESMNTEAFF. The CDR3, as DNA: TGTGCCAGCAGCTTAGTTTGGCCAGAAAGCATGAACACTGAAGCTTTCTTT.

The rearrangement joins TRBV14 to TRBJ2-1, with TRBD2 identical over 9 bases. The V and J ends lost 1 base and 9 bases, in that order; junction bases with no gene match: 7. The CDR3 is 15 amino acids. Germline V gene lookup returns CDR1 SGHDN and CDR2 FVKESK. The CDR3: CASSQGLAGIFEQFF. CDR3 nucleotides: TGTGCCAGCAGCCAAGGGCTAGCGGGAATATTTGAGCAGTTCTTC.

The chain links TRBV19 to TRBJ2-1; 12 nucleotides align to TRBD2. The CDR3 sequence is 14 residues long. V dropped 5 bases and J dropped 7; count of bases not matched to a gene: 3. The germline V gene has CDR1 LNHDA and CDR2 SQIVND (reference sequence). The CDR3 loop reads CASSFLAGGNEQFF. For the CDR3, the DNA is TGTGCCAGTAGTTTCCTAGCGGGAGGGAATGAGCAGTTCTTC.

The rearrangement uses TRBV30 and TRBJ2-7; D not resolved. With 0 bases removed from V and 5 bases from J, the gap between germline ends came to 8 bases. The CDR3 sequence is 12 residues long. Germline CDR1 and CDR2: GTSNPN and SVGIG (reference sequence). The CDR3 bases are TGTGCCTGGAGTGTTTCCAGCCACGAGCAGTACTTC. This sequence encodes CAWSVSSHEQYF.

The V call is TRBV11-2, the J call TRBJ2-6; no reliable D call. CDR1 is SGHAT, CDR2 FQNNGV, per germline. This CDR3 has 16 residues. V gave up 5 bases and J gave up 0 bases, with 11 bases separating them. CDR3 sequence reads: CASSPSSSSGANVLTF. Written as DNA, the CDR3 is TGTGCCAGCAGCCCCTCGAGTAGCTCTGGGGCCAACGTCCTGACTTTC.

This sequence joins TRBV7-2 and TRBJ2-7; D unresolved. The ends were cut back, 4 bases at V and 3 bases at J, with 10 bases in the middle. There are 13 residues in the CDR3. CDR1 and CDR2 (germline): SGHTA, FQGNSA. CDR3 sequence: CASSSRAGYEQYF. The DNA of the CDR3 is TGTGCCAGCAGCTCTAGGGCTGGCTACGAGCAGTACTTC.

The chain couples TRBV7-6 to TRBJ2-5, with 9 bases lining up with TRBD1. This CDR3 contains 14 residues. Germline assignment: CDR1 SGHVS and CDR2 FNYEAQ. V was pared by 5 bases and J by 5 bases, with 6 bases of the junction left unmatched. CDR3 protein: CASSANRGLETQYF. The CDR3 DNA sequence: TGTGCCAGCAGCGCTAACAGGGGGCTTGAGACCCAGTACTTC.

This clone has only a few counts. The V call is TRBV7-3, the J call TRBJ2-1; tentatively, D is TRBD1 (6 bases). Germline CDR1 reads SGHTA; CDR2 reads FQGTGA. The CDR3 totals 15 residues. Trimming took 5 bases from V and 3 from J, leaving 14 bases between them. The CDR3 region has the DNA TGTGCCAGCAGCCACCCCCAGGACAGCTACAATGAGCAGTTCTTC. It encodes CASSHPQDSYNEQFF. Combining the CDR3 with reference TRBV7-3 and TRBJ2-1 gives the whole variable domain GAGVSQTPSNKVTEKGKYVELRCDPISGHTALYWYRQSLGQGPEFLIYFQGTGAADDSGLPNDRFFAVRPEGSVSTLKIQRTERGDSAVYLCASSHPQDSYNEQFFGPGTRLTVL.

This clone was seen just once. This chain connects TRBV27 to TRBJ2-1; tentative D call: TRBD2 (7 bases). Germline loops: CDR1 MNHEY, CDR2 SMNVEV (reference sequence). The CDR3 sequence is 15 residues long. V gave up 6 bases and J gave up 5 bases, with 17 bases separating them. This CDR3 is CASSRGREFDNEQFF. CDR3 nucleotides: TGTGCCAGCAGCCGGGGGCGGGAGTTCGACAATGAGCAGTTCTTC.

This chain connects TRBV7-7 to TRBJ1-4, with a possible D match to TRBD1 (6 bases). The germline V gene encodes CDR1 SSHAT and CDR2 FNYEAQ (reference sequence). This CDR3 is built from 15 residues. V dropped 5 bases and J dropped 5 bases, with 15 bases sitting between them. Here the CDR3 reads CASSPARGENEKLFF. Written as DNA, the CDR3 is TGTGCCAGCAGCCCCGCCAGGGGAGAAAATGAAAAACTGTTTTTT.

This chain joins TRBV30 and TRBJ1-2, with D possibly TRBD1 on 5 matching bases. CDR3 length: 13 residues. Germline CDR1 and CDR2: GTSNPN and SVGIG (reference sequence). The V end lost 2 bases, the J end lost 4 bases, and 11 bases lay between the germline ends. The chain's CDR3 is CAWSSRGFYGYTF. CDR3 coding DNA: TGTGCCTGGAGTAGTCGGGGGTTCTATGGCTACACCTTC.

The J gene is TRBJ1-4, the V gene TRBV6-5; 7 bases agree with TRBD1. The CDR3 covers 12 residues. With 6 bases clipped from V and 7 bases from J, the junction kept 2 bases outside the gene matches. Germline assignment: CDR1 MNHEY and CDR2 SVGAGI. CDR3 sequence: CASRRTGEKLFF. CDR3 in DNA: TGTGCCAGCAGGAGGACAGGTGAAAAACTGTTTTTT.

The chain carries TRBV19 and TRBJ2-1, with D possibly TRBD2 on 6 matching bases. Germline values: CDR1 LNHDA, CDR2 SQIVND (reference sequence). The CDR3 has 14 residues. V was shortened by 3 bases and J by 4 bases, with 10 bases between the two germline ends. The CDR3 sequence is CASSISGFYNEQFF. CDR3 coding DNA: TGTGCCAGTAGTATCAGCGGGTTTTACAATGAGCAGTTCTTC. The variable domain in full, with the rest retrieved from reference TRBV19 and TRBJ2-1, is DGGITQSPKYLFRKEGQNVTLSCEQNLNHDAMYWYRQDPGQGLRLIYYSQIVNDFQKGDIAEGYSVSREKKESFPLTVTSAQKNPTAFYLCASSISGFYNEQFFGPGTRLTVL.

The chain has TRBV9 and TRBJ2-2; possibly TRBD2 for D (5 bases). Germline CDR1 reads SGDLS; CDR2 reads YYNGEE. CDR3 size: 15 residues. Trimming shortened V by 0 bases and J by 7 bases, and 13 bases separated the two germline ends. The CDR3 DNA is TGTGCCAGCAGCGTAGTCGGAGGCAACGTCGGGGAGCTGTTTTTT. This translates into CASSVVGGNVGELFF.

The CDR3 DNA reads TGTGCCAGCAGCCCTGGGTACAGTCAAGAGACCCAGTACTTC. Translation gives CASSPGYSQETQYF. The chain carries TRBV5-4 and TRBJ2-5, with D unclear. V lost 4 bases, J lost 2 bases, and 12 bases lay in between. The germline V gene encodes CDR1 SGHNT and CDR2 YYREEE (reference sequence). The CDR3 spans 14 residues.

This clone was seen a few times. The J gene is TRBJ1-1, the V gene TRBV2; D might be TRBD1 (5 bases). Germline V gene sequence: CDR1 SNHLY, CDR2 FYNNEI. The CDR3 runs to 13 residues. Trimming took off 4 bases at V and 3 bases at J, with 9 bases between the two ends. In DNA form, the CDR3 reads TGTGCCAGCAGTGTCTTGGGGGACACTGAAGCTTTCTTT. Amino acids: CASSVLGDTEAFF.

CDR3 sequence reads: CASSLFETPGELFF. CDR3 nucleotide sequence: TGTGCCAGCAGCTTATTTGAGACGCCCGGGGAGCTGTTTTTT. This rearrangement joins TRBV7-8 to TRBJ2-2, with D hard to call. CDR1 is SGHVS and CDR2 is FQNEAQ in the germline V gene. V lost 2 bases and J 6 bases, leaving 10 bases between the germline ends. The CDR3 runs to 14 residues.